These 22 T cell receptor beta chains were sequenced from one sample in a study of graft-versus-host responses after intestinal transplantation. For these receptors, no antigen is known. This table comes from immunoSEQ multiplex PCR, and its TCRdb copy is limited to in-frame clones, with some not included. In the table there are roughly 120,000 clones, around 93% of which are singletons. Material: unstimulated CD8+ T cells sorted from spleen or lymph node cells, obtained before intestinal transplant. The receptors were gathered from a human donor who received an intestinal transplant.

This chain joins TRBV28 and TRBJ1-5, with a tentative D call TRBD1 (5 bases). Between the trimmed V and J ends, which lost 1 base and 7 bases, there was a span of 17 bases. This CDR3 has 16 amino acids. Germline V gene data show CDR1 as MDHEN and CDR2 as SYDVKM. The CDR3 loop reads CASSLSLQAGVQPQHF. The CDR3 DNA reads TGTGCCAGCAGTTTATCCCTACAGGCCGGTGTCCAGCCCCAGCATTTT.

CDR3 nucleotides: TGTGCCAGCAGATCCATGGACGGGTTCTATGGCTACACCTTC. This encodes CASRSMDGFYGYTF. The chain employs TRBV28 and TRBJ1-2; D remains ambiguous. Trimming took off 6 bases at V and 4 bases at J, with 15 bases between the two ends. Germline V lookup: CDR1 MDHEN, CDR2 SYDVKM. This CDR3 has 14 amino acids.

V and J are TRBV19 and TRBJ1-5; 8 nucleotides match TRBD1. The CDR3 length is 14 residues. Germline loops: CDR1 LNHDA, CDR2 SQIVND (reference sequence). Trimming removed 5 bases from V and 5 bases from J; junction bases left unmatched: 5. The CDR3: CASSVQGAHQPQHF. DNA of the CDR3: TGTGCCAGTAGTGTTCAGGGGGCGCATCAGCCCCAGCATTTT.

The rearrangement links TRBV27 to TRBJ1-2, with D perhaps TRBD1 (5 bases). This CDR3 is built from 15 residues. Trimming stripped 2 bases from V and 8 bases from J, with 18 bases between. CDR1 and CDR2 (germline): MNHEY, SMNVEV (reference sequence). The CDR3 DNA sequence: TGTGCCAGCAGTTTAGGGGTCGGGGACCCGGGAGGCTACACCTTC. Residues: CASSLGVGDPGGYTF.

The CDR3 region has the DNA TGCGCCAGCAGCCGTAGTAGCGGGGCCTCCTACAATGAGCAGTTCTTC. Amino acid sequence: CASSRSSGASYNEQFF. This chain uses TRBV4-1 with TRBJ2-1; the match to TRBD2 covers 8 bases. Germline V gives CDR1 MGHRA, CDR2 YSYEKL. J was trimmed by 0 bases and V by 4 bases; bases with no gene match: 5. The CDR3 is made up of 16 amino acids.

On this clone: Relative to the germline gene, one junction end is altered; a read error may explain this. V gene TRBV7-7 combines with J gene TRBJ1-1; TRBD1 might be the D (5 bases). The CDR3 has 15 amino acids. Per germline, CDR1 SSHAT and CDR2 FNYEAQ (reference sequence). The CDR3 DNA follows: TGTGCTAGCAATGTTCAACGGGGGATGAGGACTGAAGCTTTCTTT. Translating gives CASNVQRGMRTEAFF.

This sequence joins TRBV27 and TRBJ1-4, with D possibly TRBD1 on 5 matching bases. V was clipped by 3 bases and J by 8 bases, with 10 bases between them. Looked up from germline, CDR1 is MNHEY and CDR2 is SMNVEV (reference sequence). The CDR3 extends over 13 amino acids. In nucleotides, the CDR3 is TGTGCCAGCAGTTTCTACGGGGGGGAAAAACTGTTTTTT. It translates to CASSFYGGEKLFF. Variable domain in full (rest from reference TRBV27 and TRBJ1-4): EAQVTQNPRYLITVTGKKLTVTCSQNMNHEYMSWYRQDPGLGLRQIYYSMNVEVTDKGDVPEGYKVSRKEKRNFPLILESPSPNQTSLYFCASSFYGGEKLFFGSGTQLSVL.

This clone was recorded once. The chain links TRBV7-3 to TRBJ1-1; the D gene is possibly TRBD1 (5 bases). The germline V gene has CDR1 SGHTA and CDR2 FQGTGA. The CDR3 has 13 amino acids. Trimming cost V 3 bases and J 3 bases, with 8 bases left between them. CDR3 bases: TGTGCCAGCAGCTTTCAGGGAGACACTGAAGCTTTCTTT. The encoded protein is CASSFQGDTEAFF.

The sample holds one count of this clone. The chain has TRBV7-9 and TRBJ2-7; 7 nucleotides match TRBD1. Losses at the gene ends were 2 bases for V and 3 bases for J; bases not matched to a gene: 4. The germline V gene encodes CDR1 SEHNR and CDR2 FQNEAQ (reference sequence). The CDR3 has 14 amino acids. The DNA of the CDR3 is TGTGCCAGCAGCTTATGGGACAGTATCTACGAGCAGTACTTC. The encoded protein is CASSLWDSIYEQYF.

The rearrangement joins TRBV19 to TRBJ2-3; the match to TRBD2 covers 9 bases. The CDR3 contains 13 residues. V gave up 3 bases and J gave up 6 bases; unmatched junction bases: 1. The germline V gene has CDR1 LNHDA and CDR2 SQIVND (reference sequence). CDR3 coding DNA: TGTGCCAGTAGTATTAGCGGGAGTGATACGCAGTATTTT. Translation gives CASSISGSDTQYF. The whole variable domain, filled in from reference TRBV19 and TRBJ2-3, reads DGGITQSPKYLFRKEGQNVTLSCEQNLNHDAMYWYRQDPGQGLRLIYYSQIVNDFQKGDIAEGYSVSREKKESFPLTVTSAQKNPTAFYLCASSISGSDTQYFGPGTRLTVL.

The rearrangement joins TRBV5-1 to TRBJ2-2, with 10 bases identical to TRBD1. Germline values: CDR1 SGHRS, CDR2 YFSETQ. CDR3 size: 15 residues. V shed 5 bases and J 6 bases; nucleotides not matched to a gene: 7. DNA of the CDR3: TGCGCCAGCAGAAGTGGACAGGGGGATCCCGGGGAGCTGTTTTTT. Its translation: CASRSGQGDPGELFF.

This chain connects TRBV2 to TRBJ2-7, with a tentative D call TRBD2 (6 bases). Germline V gene lookup returns CDR1 SNHLY and CDR2 FYNNEI. The CDR3 runs 15 residues. Trimming removed 4 bases at V and 7 bases at J, with 20 bases between. CDR3 bases: TGTGCCAGCAGTGGACCCGGGACCGGGGGACTTGAGCAGTACTTC. It translates to CASSGPGTGGLEQYF.

The chain uses TRBV6-1 and TRBJ2-3; no reliable D call. Trimming shortened V by 7 bases and J by 1 base, and 9 bases separated the two germline ends. Germline-derived CDR1 and CDR2 are MNHNS and SASEGT. The length of the CDR3 is 13 residues. The DNA of the CDR3 is TGTGCCAGCACACGTGGGGGCACAGATACGCAGTATTTT. This codes for CASTRGGTDTQYF.

J is TRBJ2-7 and V is TRBV5-1; D perhaps matches TRBD1 (6 bases). The germline CDR1 and CDR2 sequences are SGHRS and YFSETQ. Trimming took off 0 bases at V and 3 bases at J, with 16 bases between the two ends. The CDR3 contains 16 residues. CDR3 sequence (DNA): TGCGCCAGCAGCTTGGACAGGGCGGAATACCACTACGAGCAGTACTTC. This sequence encodes CASSLDRAEYHYEQYF.

The chain carries TRBV11-3 and TRBJ2-3; D tentatively fits TRBD1 or TRBD2 (5 bases each). The CDR3 runs to 14 residues. Trimming took 5 bases from V and 6 from J, leaving 15 bases between them. Germline loops: CDR1 SGHNT, CDR2 YENEEA. The CDR3 bases are TGTGCCAGCAGCCTTCCGGGACGAATGGATACGCAGTATTTT. Its translation is CASSLPGRMDTQYF.

The chain employs TRBV27 and TRBJ2-1; 8 positions agree with TRBD2. Germline V gene sequence: CDR1 MNHEY, CDR2 SMNVEV (reference sequence). After removal of 7 bases from V and 0 bases from J, the junction contained 5 bases not matched to a gene. The CDR3 runs 15 residues. The CDR3 is CASITSGGSYNEQFF. The CDR3 DNA sequence: TGTGCCAGCATTACTAGCGGAGGCTCCTACAATGAGCAGTTCTTC.

Comment on this clone: The same CDR3 arises from other DNA sequences in this sample as well. The gene calls are TRBV9 and TRBJ1-2; the D gene is possibly TRBD1 (5 bases). There are 15 residues in the CDR3. V was pared by 0 bases and J by 0 bases, with 9 bases between. Germline V gives CDR1 SGDLS, CDR2 YYNGEE. The DNA for the CDR3 is TGTGCCAGCAGCGTAGGTGACAGCCCTAACTATGGCTACACCTTC. Protein sequence: CASSVGDSPNYGYTF.

This clone appeared a single time. J is TRBJ2-7 and V is TRBV27, with TRBD2 matching 7 bases. The V and J ends lost 2 bases and 3 bases, in that order; junction bases with no gene match: 7. The germline V gene has CDR1 MNHEY and CDR2 SMNVEV (reference sequence). This CDR3 is built from 15 residues. CDR3 region: CASSLTGGEGYEQYF. In nucleotides, the CDR3 is TGTGCCAGCAGTTTAACGGGAGGAGAGGGCTACGAGCAGTACTTC.

This chain connects TRBV27 to TRBJ2-7, with 7 bases that match TRBD1. The CDR3 totals 14 residues. The ends lost 4 bases at V and 6 bases at J; junction bases unmatched: 9. The germline V gene encodes CDR1 MNHEY and CDR2 SMNVEV (reference sequence). The CDR3 DNA reads TGTGCCAGCAGTTCCGTTACAGGGGACCGCGAGCAGTACTTC. It codes for CASSSVTGDREQYF.

This chain connects TRBV27 to TRBJ2-4; unclear D gene. Germline V gene data show CDR1 as MNHEY and CDR2 as SMNVEV (reference sequence). The V end lost 5 bases, the J end lost 9 bases, and 17 bases lay between the germline ends. The CDR3 is 14 residues long. The CDR3 here is CASSRPGSRGIQYF. DNA for the CDR3: TGTGCCAGCAGTCGTCCGGGTTCACGTGGCATTCAGTACTTC.

This clone was seen a handful of times. The chain couples TRBV7-9 to TRBJ2-1; TRBD2 aligns across 11 bases. The trim removed 5 bases at V and 14 bases at J, leaving 2 bases unmatched. Looked up from germline, CDR1 is SEHNR and CDR2 is FQNEAQ (reference sequence). The CDR3 sequence is 11 residues long. This CDR3 is CASSPSGRKFF. CDR3 in DNA: TGTGCCAGCAGCCCTAGCGGGAGGAAGTTCTTC.

V usage is TRBV29-1 and J usage is TRBJ2-6, with 7 bases aligning to TRBD2. From germline, CDR1 is SQVTM and CDR2 ANQGSEA. The CDR3 has 17 residues. V gave up 7 bases and J gave up 4 bases; unmatched junction bases: 16. The CDR3 sequence is CSACVSGEGYGANVLTF. The CDR3 nucleotides are TGCAGCGCCTGTGTCTCGGGGGAGGGTTACGGGGCCAACGTCCTGACTTTC.